Following are 21 T cell receptor beta chains from one sample sequenced in a study of blood T cell repertoires in COVID-19. Only in-frame clones appear in the TCRdb table, and some are missing; sequencing was by immunoSEQ multiplex PCR. The data show about 350,000 clones, roughly 90% seen once. Specimen: peripheral blood. The origin of the receptors is a man aged 25 to 45 with COVID-19, enrolled during active disease.

The CDR3 DNA sequence: TGCGCCAGCAGCTCTACAGGTGGCGACACTGAAGCTTTCTTT. It is translated as CASSSTGGDTEAFF. The V gene is TRBV5-1, the J gene TRBJ1-1; a possible D gene is TRBD1 (5 bases). Trimming took 3 bases from V and 3 from J, leaving 12 bases between them. The CDR3 runs 14 residues. Germline CDR1 and CDR2: SGHRS and YFSETQ.

The chain joins TRBV5-5 to TRBJ2-7; D is perhaps TRBD1 (6 bases). Germline-derived CDR1 and CDR2 are SGHKS and YYEKEE (reference sequence). The CDR3 contains 16 residues. Trimming stripped 4 bases from V and 3 bases from J, with 20 bases between. The chain's CDR3 is CASSPGHQTSIYEQYF. The DNA of the CDR3 is TGTGCCAGCAGCCCGGGACACCAAACCTCAATCTACGAGCAGTACTTC.

The chain recombines TRBV5-1 with TRBJ2-1; TRBD1 agrees at 10 bases. CDR1 and CDR2 from the germline V gene are SGHRS and YFSETQ. The CDR3 contains 23 residues. J gave up 0 bases and V 0 bases, and 21 bases lay outside the gene matches. CDR3 sequence (DNA): TGCGCCAGCAGCTTGGGCTTTAAAAGAACCGGGACAGGGGCCCTTAGCTCCTACAATGAGCAGTTCTTC. Its translation is CASSLGFKRTGTGALSSYNEQFF.

A note on this clone: The sample has other DNA sequences that encode this CDR3 too. The chain joins TRBV19 to TRBJ2-5; possible D gene TRBD2, 5 bases. Trimming stripped 4 bases from V and 4 bases from J, with 13 bases between. The germline V gene has CDR1 LNHDA and CDR2 SQIVND (reference sequence). The CDR3 loop spans 14 amino acids. The chain's CDR3 is CASSRRGGAETQYF. In nucleotides, the CDR3 is TGTGCCAGTAGTAGACGGGGTGGAGCAGAGACCCAGTACTTC. Full variable domain (outside the CDR3, taken from reference TRBV19 and TRBJ2-5): DGGITQSPKYLFRKEGQNVTLSCEQNLNHDAMYWYRQDPGQGLRLIYYSQIVNDFQKGDIAEGYSVSREKKESFPLTVTSAQKNPTAFYLCASSRRGGAETQYFGPGTRLLVL.

This clone was seen a handful of times. The rearrangement links TRBV5-3 to TRBJ1-6, with D possibly matching TRBD1 (6 bases). TRBV5-3 belongs to the ORF category, with a function that is uncertain. CDR3 length: 16 residues. Deletions cut 2 bases from V and 6 bases from J, with 15 bases between. The CDR3 sequence is CARSFYEGHSNSPLHF. In DNA, the CDR3 is TGTGCCAGAAGCTTCTACGAGGGACACTCTAATTCACCCCTCCACTTT.

The CDR3 is CASLISGQGNYEQYF. The CDR3 coding sequence is TGTGCCAGCCTAATCTCGGGACAGGGGAACTACGAGCAGTACTTC. The V and J genes are TRBV2 and TRBJ2-7; TRBD1 aligns across 10 bases. The CDR3 is made up of 15 amino acids. Trimming removed 8 bases from V and 3 bases from J; junction bases left unmatched: 10. Germline values: CDR1 SNHLY, CDR2 FYNNEI.

The genes are TRBV7-2 and TRBJ1-3; 10 nucleotides agree with TRBD1. CDR1 and CDR2 from the germline V gene are SGHTA and FQGNSA. V shed 5 bases and J 1 base; nucleotides not matched to a gene: 5. The CDR3 length is 16 residues. The CDR3 reads CASSRDRGSSGNTIYF. DNA for the CDR3: TGTGCCAGCAGCAGGGACAGGGGTTCTTCTGGAAACACCATATATTTT.

This chain connects TRBV5-4 to TRBJ2-7; 7 nucleotides align to TRBD2. The germline CDR1 and CDR2 sequences are SGHNT and YYREEE (reference sequence). This CDR3 has 15 residues. J gave up 4 bases and V 6 bases, and 13 bases lay outside the gene matches. The DNA of the CDR3 is TGTGCCAGCACCCCGGGGGGACCAGGCAGGTACGAGCAGTACTTC. It specifies CASTPGGPGRYEQYF.

This chain connects TRBV5-5 to TRBJ2-5; 7 bases map to TRBD1. Germline V CDR1 and CDR2: SGHKS, YYEKEE (reference sequence). V lost 4 bases and J lost 0; bases outside the gene matches: 9. The CDR3 consists of 16 residues. The CDR3 DNA follows: TGTGCCAGCAGCAGGGGACAGATAGTTTACCAAGAGACCCAGTACTTC. The encoded protein is CASSRGQIVYQETQYF.

CDR3 region: CASSPGQKRGEQYF. The CDR3 coding sequence is TGTGCCAGCAGCCCGGGACAGAAAAGAGGAGAGCAGTACTTC. The J gene is TRBJ2-7, the V gene TRBV27; 7 bases fit TRBD1. The CDR3 is 14 residues long. The ends lost 6 bases at V and 7 bases at J; junction bases unmatched: 12. Germline V lookup: CDR1 MNHEY, CDR2 SMNVEV (reference sequence).

The chain recombines TRBV7-2 with TRBJ2-7; 7 nucleotides line up with TRBD1. CDR3 length equals 12 residues. The germline V gene encodes CDR1 SGHTA and CDR2 FQGNSA. The J segment lost 5 bases and the V segment lost 3 bases, leaving 1 base of the junction unmatched. CDR3 sequence reads: CASSLTGNEQYF. CDR3 nucleotides: TGTGCCAGCAGCTTGACAGGGAACGAGCAGTACTTC.

The chain is built from TRBV9 and TRBJ2-3; 9 nucleotides match TRBD2. Germline V gene data show CDR1 as SGDLS and CDR2 as YYNGEE. This CDR3 has 16 amino acids. V was pared by 5 bases and J by 1 base, with 8 bases of the junction left unmatched. The CDR3 region is CASSKGLAFGTDTQYF. In DNA, the CDR3 is TGTGCCAGCAGTAAGGGACTAGCCTTCGGCACAGATACGCAGTATTTT.

The chain carries TRBV5-6 and TRBJ1-4; tentatively, D is TRBD1 (6 bases). The CDR3 covers 12 residues. Deletions cut 4 bases from V and 8 bases from J, with 9 bases between. Germline-derived CDR1 and CDR2 are SGHDT and YYEEEE. CDR3: CASSQQGEKLFF. The CDR3 bases are TGTGCCAGCAGCCAGCAGGGGGAAAAACTGTTTTTT.

V and J are TRBV5-1 and TRBJ1-1; 9 bases line up with TRBD1. There are 15 residues in the CDR3. V trimming: 1 base; J trimming: 11 bases; junction bases outside the gene matches: 12. From germline, CDR1 is SGHRS and CDR2 YFSETQ. The CDR3 DNA follows: TGCGCCAGCAGCTTGATCTCGGGACAGGGACGAGGGGCTTTCTTT. Translated, it gives CASSLISGQGRGAFF.

The CDR3 is CASSRYDRVYEQYF. DNA of the CDR3: TGTGCCAGCAGCCGCTACGACAGGGTCTACGAGCAGTACTTC. The J gene is TRBJ2-7, the V gene TRBV7-9; 7 nucleotides align to TRBD1. The CDR3 totals 14 residues. The germline CDR1 and CDR2 sequences are SEHNR and FQNEAQ (reference sequence). Trimming removed 5 bases from V and 3 bases from J; junction bases left unmatched: 7.

V is TRBV19 and J is TRBJ1-5, with D perhaps matching TRBD1 (5 bases). The CDR3 has 18 amino acids. Looked up from germline, CDR1 is LNHDA and CDR2 is SQIVND (reference sequence). Between the trimmed V and J ends, which lost 5 bases and 3 bases, there was a span of 23 bases. CDR3 amino acids: CASSPLRQGLSLNQPQHF. The CDR3 nucleotides read TGTGCCAGTAGTCCTCTTCGCCAGGGTCTCTCCCTCAATCAGCCCCAGCATTTT.

This clone was counted a few times. The gene calls are TRBV25-1 and TRBJ2-3; tentative D call: TRBD2 (5 bases). The V gene lost 5 bases and the J gene lost 4 bases, with 10 bases spanning the gap. Germline CDR1 MGHDK, CDR2 SYGVNS. The CDR3 sequence is 13 residues long. CDR3 in amino acids: CASSRSGSDTQYF. Here the CDR3 DNA reads TGTGCCAGCAGTCGTTCGGGATCAGATACGCAGTATTTT.

This chain joins TRBV29-1 and TRBJ1-5; D unresolved. V lost 4 bases, J lost 3 bases, and 7 bases lay in between. Germline CDR1 is SQVTM and CDR2 is ANQGSEA. The CDR3 extends over 12 amino acids. The CDR3 here is CSVGDTNQPQHF. CDR3 DNA sequence: TGCAGCGTTGGTGACACCAATCAGCCCCAGCATTTT.

This clone was recorded once. This rearrangement joins TRBV4-3 to TRBJ1-1; D is unclear. Per the germline V gene, CDR1 is LGHNA and CDR2 is YSLEER. This CDR3 spans 14 amino acids. Trimming removed 2 bases at V and 1 base at J, with 8 bases between. CDR3 sequence reads: CASSQSQRNTEAFF. CDR3 in DNA: TGCGCCAGCAGCCAAAGCCAGCGGAACACTGAAGCTTTCTTT.

This clone was detected once. J is TRBJ2-7 and V is TRBV14; 10 bases agree with TRBD2. From germline, CDR1 is SGHDN and CDR2 FVKESK. The CDR3 length is 16 residues. V shed 1 base, J shed 3 bases, and the junction held 6 bases outside the gene matches. CDR3 sequence (DNA): TGTGCCAGCAGCCAAGCCACTAGCGGGACTCGCTACGAGCAGTACTTC. Its protein is CASSQATSGTRYEQYF.

The chain recombines TRBV6-2 or TRBV6-3 with TRBJ2-1; TRBD2 matches 7 bases. The V gene's germline CDR1 is MNHEY and CDR2 SVGEGT. J gave up 2 bases and V 6 bases, and 13 bases lay outside the gene matches. There are 17 residues in the CDR3. The CDR3 region is CASSRPPGSGTYNEQFF. CDR3 nucleotides: TGTGCCAGCAGCCGACCGCCCGGGAGCGGGACCTACAATGAGCAGTTCTTC.